The present T cell receptor (beta chain) was sequenced within a study of response to subunit inactivated influenza vaccine (dated 2018 in TCRdb). Background on the whole study: Deep quantitative T cell receptor repertoire profiling was used in the study to track responses to a trivalent subunit inactivated influenza vaccine.

The CDR3 spans 12 residues, from the cysteine through the phenylalanine. Left in the record is the CDR3 DNA by itself, 36 bases read in frame from the first base. V gives up 2 bases and J gives up 8 bases, and the segment between their germline ends measures 9 bases. Receptor libraries were prepared by RT-PCR. Sequenced using an Illumina HiSeq 2500. TCRdb's own reprocessing of the public reads used fastp at Q25 and MiXCR and kept productive beta chains. Every CDR3 protein is listed once, alongside the most common genes and DNA of its rows. The sample has 860,000 or so distinct CDR3 sequences on record, 21% of them singletons. The ten largest clones represent roughly 10% of the sample. Broader findings and caveats from the paper: It was suggested by the authors that each seasonal influenza vaccination may recruit only a limited number of new T cells.

This clonotype was seen at least ten times. Its antigen is still unknown. Per-base quality was not reported, and no clone a single base away is much larger than it. This TCR was sampled from a man aged 50-59 years who received an inactivated influenza vaccine. Donor details come from another sample of the same person, matched by shared clones. The specimen was PBMCs from blood, collected more than 4 days after vaccination. The rearrangement combines TRBV12-3 or TRBV12-4 with TRBJ1-2, with no reliable assignment of the D segment. This receptor carries the CDR3 CASSLSPAGYTF. Here is the DNA: TGTGCCAGCAGTTTAAGTCCTGCAGGCTACACCTTC.